The 30 T cell receptor beta chains below were found in one sample sequenced in a study of blood T cell repertoires in COVID-19. Using immunoSEQ multiplex PCR, the repertoire was profiled, and TCRdb retains in-frame clones only, with some absent. This repertoire shows 200,000 to 250,000 clones, 82% found once; its top ten account for 5.2%. Source material: peripheral blood. These receptor sequences come from a woman aged 65 to 85 with COVID-19, enrolled during active disease.

The chain is built from TRBV12-3 or TRBV12-4 and TRBJ2-1; D may be TRBD2 (5 bases). This CDR3 spans 12 amino acids. Trimming stripped 6 bases from V and 8 bases from J, with 11 bases between. CDR3 nucleotide sequence: TGTGCCAGCAGGTTCCGGGGATATGAGCAGTTCTTC. Its translation is CASRFRGYEQFF.

This rearrangement joins TRBV2 to TRBJ1-5; D not certain. From germline, CDR1 is SNHLY and CDR2 FYNNEI. V shed 6 bases and J shed 5 bases, with 8 bases lying between them. This CDR3 is built from 12 residues. The CDR3, as DNA: TGTGCCAGCAGCCCCATTGATCAGCCCCAGCATTTT. Translating it yields CASSPIDQPQHF. The full variable domain, with the rest looked up from reference TRBV2 and TRBJ1-5, is EPEVTQTPSHQVTQMGQEVILRCVPISNHLYFYWYRQILGQKVEFLVSFYNNEISEKSEIFDDQFSVERPDGSNFTLKIRSTKLEDSAMYFCASSPIDQPQHFGDGTRLSIL.

The rearrangement joins TRBV27 to TRBJ2-2; 7 positions agree with TRBD2. Trimming removed 6 bases from V and 5 bases from J; junction bases left unmatched: 3. The germline V gene has CDR1 MNHEY and CDR2 SMNVEV (reference sequence). There are 13 residues in the CDR3. CDR3 DNA sequence: TGTGCCAGCAGGGATAGCGGGACCGGGGAGCTGTTTTTT. As protein: CASRDSGTGELFF.

The CDR3 nucleotides are TGTGCCAGCAGCTTAGCTGGACTAGCGGGAGTGAAGCAGTTCTTC. Translating it yields CASSLAGLAGVKQFF. The chain is built from TRBV7-9 and TRBJ2-1; 13 bases agree with TRBD2. The CDR3 is 15 residues long. The germline V gene encodes CDR1 SEHNR and CDR2 FQNEAQ (reference sequence). Trimming cost V 0 bases and J 11 bases; bases outside gene matches: 4.

The chain employs TRBV28 and TRBJ1-6, with D maybe TRBD1 (5 bases). Between the trimmed V and J ends, which lost 11 bases and 1 base, there was a span of 15 bases. Looked up from germline, CDR1 is MDHEN and CDR2 is SYDVKM. This CDR3 has 15 residues. The CDR3 nucleotides are TGTGCCTCCCAGGGTCAAGTATCCTATAATTCACCCCTCCACTTT. It yields the protein CASQGQVSYNSPLHF.

The chain joins TRBV6-2 or TRBV6-3 to TRBJ1-1, with D perhaps TRBD1 (5 bases). CDR3 length: 15 amino acids. The V end was cut by 2 bases, the J end by 4 bases, with 14 bases between. Germline V CDR1 and CDR2: MNHEY, SVGEGT. The CDR3 here is CASSYVAGMATEAFF. The CDR3 nucleotides are TGTGCCAGCAGTTACGTAGCAGGGATGGCCACTGAAGCTTTCTTT.

The rearrangement joins TRBV27 to TRBJ2-3; no reliable D call. CDR1 MNHEY and CDR2 SMNVEV come from the germline V gene (reference sequence). There are 15 residues in the CDR3. Between the trimmed V and J ends, which lost 2 bases and 4 bases, there was a span of 13 bases. In DNA form, the CDR3 reads TGTGCCAGCAGTTTACAGCACGGCGGCGCAGATACGCAGTATTTT. It translates to CASSLQHGGADTQYF.

The genes are TRBV28 and TRBJ1-6; D ambiguous. CDR3 length: 13 amino acids. Trimming left V 6 bases short and J 8 bases short, with 11 bases between. Germline V gives CDR1 MDHEN, CDR2 SYDVKM. The CDR3 DNA reads as TGTGCCAGCAGCGATACAGTGGATTCACCCCTCCACTTT. It is translated as CASSDTVDSPLHF. Complete variable domain (other parts from reference TRBV28 and TRBJ1-6): DVKVTQSSRYLVKRTGEKVFLECVQDMDHENMFWYRQDPGLGLRLIYFSYDVKMKEKGDIPEGYSVSREKKERFSLILESASTNQTSMYLCASSDTVDSPLHFGNGTRLTVT.

This sequence joins TRBV14 and TRBJ2-3; 9 bases are shared with TRBD1. Germline CDR1 reads SGHDN; CDR2 reads FVKESK. J gave up 3 bases and V 3 bases, and 1 base lay outside the gene matches. The CDR3 has 14 amino acids. CDR3 DNA sequence: TGTGCCAGCAGCCACGGACAGGGGACAGATACGCAGTATTTT. This encodes CASSHGQGTDTQYF.

V gene TRBV2 combines with J gene TRBJ2-7; 10 positions match TRBD2. CDR3 length: 15 amino acids. V lost 6 bases, J lost 7 bases, and 12 bases stayed unmatched. The germline V gene has CDR1 SNHLY and CDR2 FYNNEI. CDR3 amino acids: CASSRTSGPVGEQYF. Written as DNA, the CDR3 is TGTGCCAGCAGCAGGACTAGCGGACCCGTGGGTGAGCAGTACTTC.

The chain has TRBV6-2 or TRBV6-3 and TRBJ2-7, with D unresolved. This CDR3 has 12 residues. Germline values: CDR1 MNHEY, CDR2 SVGEGT. V lost 4 bases and J lost 9, with 13 bases in between. The CDR3 here is CASSFSFSSQYF. CDR3 sequence (DNA): TGTGCCAGCAGTTTTAGCTTCTCGTCGCAGTACTTC.

The chain's CDR3 is CASSLALQNEKLFF. CDR3 in DNA: TGTGCCAGCAGCTTAGCCCTACAGAATGAAAAACTGTTTTTT. V and J are TRBV7-8 and TRBJ1-4; D ambiguous. The CDR3 length is 14 residues. The germline CDR1 and CDR2 sequences are SGHVS and FQNEAQ. V lost 0 bases and J 5 bases, leaving 7 bases between the germline ends.

The chain links TRBV28 to TRBJ2-1; TRBD1 matches at 9 bases. Germline trimming cut 6 bases from V and 6 bases from J; bases unmatched to any gene: 3. CDR1 is MDHEN, CDR2 SYDVKM, per germline. CDR3 length: 13 amino acids. CDR3 sequence (DNA): TGTGCCAGCAGCGGGACAGGGATCAATGAGCAGTTCTTC. Translation gives CASSGTGINEQFF.

The V gene is TRBV6-5, the J gene TRBJ1-1, with D perhaps matching TRBD1 (5 bases). V was pared by 6 bases and J by 4 bases, with 18 bases between. This CDR3 spans 15 amino acids. The germline V gene encodes CDR1 MNHEY and CDR2 SVGAGI. CDR3 nucleotides: TGTGCCAGCAGGCCACTACCCGACAGCCTCACTGAAGCTTTCTTT. Translating it yields CASRPLPDSLTEAFF.

This clone has a handful of counts. This chain joins TRBV5-1 and TRBJ1-1; D unresolved. V shed 4 bases and J shed 1 base, with 17 bases lying between them. CDR3 length: 16 residues. CDR1 is SGHRS, CDR2 YFSETQ, per germline. Here the CDR3 DNA reads TGCGCCAGCAGCGTTGGTAACCAGGACTGGAACACTGAAGCTTTCTTT. Translating it yields CASSVGNQDWNTEAFF.

This clone was observed a handful of times. The chain joins TRBV4-1 to TRBJ1-5, with 9 bases matching TRBD1. Germline V lookup: CDR1 MGHRA, CDR2 YSYEKL. V shed 2 bases and J 4 bases; nucleotides not matched to a gene: 6. The CDR3 contains 16 residues. The CDR3 is CASSQPGTGPNQPQHF. The CDR3 nucleotides read TGCGCCAGCAGCCAACCTGGGACAGGGCCTAATCAGCCCCAGCATTTT.

This chain uses TRBV18 with TRBJ1-1, with D perhaps TRBD1 (6 bases). Trimming removed 3 bases from V and 1 base from J, with 9 bases in between. CDR3 length: 14 residues. CDR1 is KGHSH and CDR2 is LQKENI in the germline V gene. The CDR3 coding sequence is TGTGCCAGCTCACCTATGACAGGGAACACTGAAGCTTTCTTT. This codes for CASSPMTGNTEAFF.

This clone was seen a single time. The rearrangement joins TRBV7-2 to TRBJ1-4; D might be TRBD1 (5 bases). The germline V and J ends were trimmed by 2 bases and 7 bases, with 8 bases remaining between them. The germline V gene has CDR1 SGHTA and CDR2 FQGNSA. The CDR3 sequence is 13 residues long. CDR3 residues: CASSLIRGEKLFF. Written as DNA, the CDR3 is TGTGCCAGCAGCTTAATTAGGGGTGAAAAACTGTTTTTT.

Here the CDR3 reads CASSLEQGANGYTF. Written as DNA, the CDR3 is TGCGCCAGCAGCTTGGAACAGGGGGCGAATGGCTACACCTTC. The chain carries TRBV5-1 and TRBJ1-2; 9 positions match TRBD1. CDR3 size: 14 residues. Germline V gene sequence: CDR1 SGHRS, CDR2 YFSETQ. Losses at the gene ends were 0 bases for V and 6 bases for J; bases not matched to a gene: 3. The full variable domain, its missing parts supplied by reference TRBV5-1 and TRBJ1-2, is KAGVTQTPRYLIKTRGQQVTLSCSPISGHRSVSWYQQTPGQGLQFLFEYFSETQRNKGNFPGRFSGRQFSNSRSEMNVSTLELGDSALYLCASSLEQGANGYTFGSGTRLTVV.

The chain is built from TRBV27 and TRBJ2-6, with D possibly matching TRBD1 (6 bases). This CDR3 spans 17 amino acids. V was shortened by 5 bases and J by 0 bases, with 14 bases between the two germline ends. Germline V gene data show CDR1 as MNHEY and CDR2 as SMNVEV (reference sequence). CDR3 in DNA: TGTGCCAGCAGTCTACGGACAGTTTTCTCTGGGGCCAACGTCCTGACTTTC. Protein sequence: CASSLRTVFSGANVLTF. The variable domain in full, with the rest retrieved from reference TRBV27 and TRBJ2-6, is EAQVTQNPRYLITVTGKKLTVTCSQNMNHEYMSWYRQDPGLGLRQIYYSMNVEVTDKGDVPEGYKVSRKEKRNFPLILESPSPNQTSLYFCASSLRTVFSGANVLTFGAGSRLTVL.

This rearrangement joins TRBV7-2 to TRBJ1-5; possibly TRBD1 for D (5 bases). The CDR3 consists of 15 residues. Trimming stripped 4 bases from V and 6 bases from J, with 16 bases between. Germline V CDR1 and CDR2: SGHTA, FQGNSA. CDR3 sequence (DNA): TGTGCCAGCAGCTCACAGGCCGGGGGGAGTCAGCCCCAGCATTTT. It translates to CASSSQAGGSQPQHF.

The chain recombines TRBV7-2 with TRBJ1-5, with D hard to call. From germline, CDR1 is SGHTA and CDR2 FQGNSA. V was cut by 3 bases and J by 2 bases, with 11 bases left in between. The CDR3 is 15 amino acids. The CDR3 DNA is TGTGCCAGCAGCTTGACACTCATTGGCAATCAGCCCCAGCATTTT. Translation: CASSLTLIGNQPQHF.

This clone has a single count. CDR3: CASRTGGGQPQHF. The DNA of the CDR3 is TGTGCCAGCAGGACAGGGGGCGGTCAGCCCCAGCATTTT. The rearrangement joins TRBV12-3 or TRBV12-4 to TRBJ1-5; TRBD1 matches 10 bases. With V trimmed by 6 bases and J by 6 bases, 2 bases remained unmatched. CDR3 length: 13 residues.

The gene calls are TRBV28 and TRBJ2-2, with a tentative D call TRBD1 (5 bases). Trimming removed 6 bases from V and 5 bases from J, with 16 bases in between. This CDR3 is built from 15 residues. Germline values: CDR1 MDHEN, CDR2 SYDVKM. CDR3 in amino acids: CASRAQGARTGELFF. The CDR3 nucleotides read TGTGCCAGCAGGGCTCAAGGGGCAAGGACCGGGGAGCTGTTTTTT.

The V call is TRBV24-1, the J call TRBJ2-3; TRBD1 aligns across 11 bases. V lost 4 bases and J lost 7; bases outside the gene matches: 12. The CDR3 contains 17 residues. Germline CDR1 and CDR2: KGHDR and SFDVKD. The CDR3 sequence is CATSDPGRDRGKYTQYF. The CDR3 DNA reads TGTGCCACCAGTGACCCGGGTCGGGACAGGGGGAAGTATACGCAGTATTTT.

Only a few counts were recorded for this clone. The J gene is TRBJ1-2, the V gene TRBV12-3 or TRBV12-4, with D possibly being TRBD1 (6 bases). The CDR3 is 12 residues long. Trimming shortened V by 8 bases and J by 8 bases, and 15 bases separated the two germline ends. In DNA form, the CDR3 reads TGTGCCAGCGAGGGGGGGGTAGGCGGCTACACCTTC. Encoded protein: CASEGGVGGYTF.

The chain recombines TRBV5-4 with TRBJ1-1, with 7 positions matching TRBD1. The V gene end was trimmed by 3 bases and the J gene end by 4 bases; junction bases not matched to a gene: 3. This CDR3 is built from 13 residues. Germline V gene sequence: CDR1 SGHNT, CDR2 YYREEE (reference sequence). CDR3 in amino acids: CASSYDRVTEAFF. The CDR3 DNA is TGTGCCAGCAGCTATGACAGGGTCACTGAAGCTTTCTTT.

The chain is built from TRBV7-3 and TRBJ2-7, with D possibly TRBD2 on 5 matching bases. This CDR3 spans 12 amino acids. CDR1 SGHTA and CDR2 FQGTGA come from the germline V gene. V was shortened by 5 bases and J by 7 bases, with 12 bases between the two germline ends. The CDR3 nucleotides are TGTGCCAGCAGCCAAGGACTGTCAGAGCAGTACTTC. Translated: CASSQGLSEQYF.

J is TRBJ2-2 and V is TRBV5-1; maybe TRBD1 (6 bases). The CDR3 runs to 15 residues. Trimming removed 2 bases from V and 5 bases from J, with 13 bases in between. Germline-derived CDR1 and CDR2 are SGHRS and YFSETQ. The CDR3 reads CASSLQGYDTGELFF. The CDR3 nucleotides are TGCGCCAGCAGCTTACAGGGTTACGATACCGGGGAGCTGTTTTTT. The full variable domain, rest sourced from reference TRBV5-1 and TRBJ2-2, is KAGVTQTPRYLIKTRGQQVTLSCSPISGHRSVSWYQQTPGQGLQFLFEYFSETQRNKGNFPGRFSGRQFSNSRSEMNVSTLELGDSALYLCASSLQGYDTGELFFGEGSRLTVL.

V is TRBV5-4 and J is TRBJ1-6, with TRBD1 matching over 9 bases. After removal of 3 bases from V and 10 bases from J, the junction contained 11 bases not matched to a gene. The germline V gene has CDR1 SGHNT and CDR2 YYREEE (reference sequence). The CDR3 runs 16 residues. CDR3 protein: CASSSTPGQGRSPLHF. The CDR3 region has the DNA TGTGCCAGCAGCTCCACGCCGGGACAGGGAAGATCACCCCTCCACTTT.